This TCR beta chain appears in the sequencing data of a study of radiotherapy plus CTLA-4 blockade in lung cancer listed by TCRdb under 2018. Regarding the complete study: Objective responses were observed in about a sixth of enrolled patients, and disease control was achieved in about 32%. Points the paper makes about the study in general: Increased serum interferon-beta after radiation, together with early dynamic changes in blood T cell clones, were reported to be the strongest predictors of response. After treatment with radiotherapy and ipilimumab, TCR clones that came from tumors expanded in the peripheral blood.

The study evaluated CTLA-4 blockade (ipilimumab) given together with focal radiation therapy in patients who had chemo-refractory metastatic non-small-cell lung cancer. The protocol used for the library was the immunoSEQ multiplex PCR assay. The immuneACCESS repertoire file appears here via TCRdb, limited to in-frame rearrangements. These files lack a portion of the clones; in checked studies, under half of the deficit traces to unresolved V genes, and the cause of the others is not known. A total of fewer than 65,000 clones appear in this sample, about 76% of them only once. The ten largest clonotypes hold about 8% of the sample. Only a few counts were recorded for this clone. There is no known antigen for this receptor. No quality values exist for individual bases; no much larger clone is one base distant. The germline V gene (reference sequence) specifies GTSNPN as CDR1 and SVGIG as CDR2. The CDR3 numbers 14 residues from cysteine through phenylalanine. Kept here is only the CDR3 DNA, which spans 42 bases and is read in frame from base 1. Compared with germline, V lacks 0 bases and J lacks 2 bases; bases without a gene match: 1.

The chain is encoded by TRBV30 joined to TRBJ2-3, and 8 junctional nucleotides match TRBD2. Source: peripheral blood, taken from a patient treated with radiotherapy plus ipilimumab. This TCR was recovered from a human donor with non-small cell lung cancer who had a complete response to radiotherapy plus ipilimumab. The bases are TGTGCCTGGAGTGTAGCGGGGGACACAGATACGCAGTATTTT. Its amino acids are CAWSVAGDTDTQYF.